The 20 T cell receptor beta chains listed next were all sequenced from one sample in a study of T cells after yellow fever vaccination. TCRdb re-called the 5' RACE reads with MiXCR, one entry per CDR3 protein. In the table there are roughly 170,000 distinct CDR3 sequences, approximately 6.2% of which are singletons. Source: CD4+ T cells sorted from PBMCs, taken on the day of the first yellow fever vaccination. Receptors were obtained from a young man who received the YFV17D yellow fever vaccine.

This clonotype has a count of ten or more. The rearrangement uses TRBV12-3 or TRBV12-4 and TRBJ1-4, with 7 bases identical to TRBD1. This CDR3 has 15 residues. V trimming: 5 bases; J trimming: 5 bases; junction bases outside the gene matches: 8. CDR3: CASSEIGTANEKLFF. In DNA, the CDR3 is TGTGCCAGCAGTGAAATCGGGACAGCAAATGAAAAACTGTTTTTT.

This chain connects TRBV5-1 to TRBJ2-3; D possibly corresponds to TRBD2 (6 bases). CDR3 length: 15 residues. Trimming left V 0 bases short and J 5 bases short, with 13 bases between. Germline loops: CDR1 SGHRS, CDR2 YFSETQ. The CDR3 loop is CASSLGGVAGDTQYF. The CDR3 nucleotides are TGCGCCAGCAGCTTGGGCGGGGTGGCTGGAGATACGCAGTATTTT. The full variable domain, with the rest looked up from reference TRBV5-1 and TRBJ2-3, is KAGVTQTPRYLIKTRGQQVTLSCSPISGHRSVSWYQQTPGQGLQFLFEYFSETQRNKGNFPGRFSGRQFSNSRSEMNVSTLELGDSALYLCASSLGGVAGDTQYFGPGTRLTVL.

This clonotype was counted a few times. The V gene is TRBV4-2, the J gene TRBJ2-1, with TRBD2 identical over 9 bases. CDR3 length equals 15 residues. The trim removed 1 base at V and 3 bases at J, leaving 1 base unmatched. CDR1 LGHNA and CDR2 YNFKEQ come from the germline V gene. The CDR3 DNA is TGTGCCAGCAGCCAAGCTAGCGGGATCTACAATGAGCAGTTCTTC. Translated: CASSQASGIYNEQFF.

This clonotype has at least ten counts. The chain employs TRBV24-1 and TRBJ2-1; TRBD2 aligns across 16 bases. CDR1 is KGHDR, CDR2 SFDVKD, per germline. The CDR3 consists of 18 residues. V lost 4 bases and J lost 5; bases outside the gene matches: 7. CDR3 in amino acids: CATSDAGTSGGAHNEQFF. Here the CDR3 DNA reads TGTGCCACCAGTGACGCCGGGACTAGCGGGGGGGCCCACAATGAGCAGTTCTTC.

This clonotype was recorded a few times. The chain uses TRBV18 and TRBJ2-1; 13 bases line up with TRBD2. This CDR3 contains 17 residues. With V trimmed by 3 bases and J by 2 bases, 4 bases remained unmatched. The germline CDR1 and CDR2 sequences are KGHSH and LQKENI. The CDR3 DNA is TGTGCCAGCTCACCTCCGACTAGCGGGGGGCCCTACAATGAGCAGTTCTTC. Its protein product is CASSPPTSGGPYNEQFF.

This clonotype was observed many times. The chain recombines TRBV7-9 with TRBJ1-4; 8 bases fit TRBD1. V shed 1 base and J 1 base; nucleotides not matched to a gene: 2. There are 16 residues in the CDR3. Germline CDR1 is SEHNR and CDR2 is FQNEAQ (reference sequence). The CDR3: CASSLGDRGTNEKLFF. CDR3 nucleotide sequence: TGTGCCAGCAGCTTAGGAGACAGGGGAACTAATGAAAAACTGTTTTTT.

This clonotype was picked up many times. This chain connects TRBV7-2 to TRBJ2-3, with D perhaps assigned TRBD1 or TRBD2 (7 bases each). From germline, CDR1 is SGHTA and CDR2 FQGNSA. Deletions cut 5 bases from V and 8 bases from J, with 17 bases between. The length of the CDR3 is 14 residues. CDR3 nucleotides: TGTGCCAGCAGCAAGAACAGGGGAGGGTCTACGCAGTATTTT. Protein sequence: CASSKNRGGSTQYF.

This clonotype was observed a few times. The chain combines TRBV7-2 with TRBJ1-5; D remains ambiguous. The CDR3 has 13 amino acids. Germline-derived CDR1 and CDR2 are SGHTA and FQGNSA. Trimming took off 4 bases at V and 1 base at J, with 5 bases between the two ends. CDR3 amino acids: CASSSTSNQPQHF. CDR3 nucleotide sequence: TGTGCCAGCAGCTCGACAAGCAATCAGCCCCAGCATTTT. Supplemented by reference TRBV7-2 and TRBJ1-5, the full variable domain reads GAGVSQSPSNKVTEKGKDVELRCDPISGHTALYWYRQSLGQGLEFLIYFQGNSAPDKSGLPSDRFSAERTGGSVSTLTIQRTQQEDSAVYLCASSSTSNQPQHFGDGTRLSIL.

This clonotype was observed at least ten times. The J gene is TRBJ2-6, the V gene TRBV20-1; D might be TRBD1 or TRBD2, each matching 5 bases. This CDR3 contains 15 residues. Trimming shortened V by 6 bases and J by 4 bases, and 16 bases separated the two germline ends. Germline V gives CDR1 DFQATT, CDR2 SNEGSKA (reference sequence). CDR3 sequence (DNA): TGCAGTGCCAATGCCCGGGGCTTCGGGGCCAACGTCCTGACTTTC. Translated, it gives CSANARGFGANVLTF.

This clonotype has a count of ten or more. The V call is TRBV5-1, the J call TRBJ2-7, with TRBD2 matching over 11 bases. The CDR3 consists of 18 residues. Trimming took 3 bases from V and 0 from J; bases not matched to a gene: 11. Germline lookup yields CDR1 SGHRS and CDR2 YFSETQ. The CDR3: CASSSQSSGGATSYEQYF. The CDR3 DNA sequence: TGCGCCAGCAGCTCCCAGAGTAGCGGGGGGGCCACCTCCTACGAGCAGTACTTC.

This rearrangement joins TRBV29-1 to TRBJ2-3, with D perhaps matching TRBD1 (6 bases). Trimming removed 8 bases from V and 2 bases from J, with 11 bases in between. Germline CDR1 SQVTM, CDR2 ANQGSEA. The CDR3 consists of 12 residues. The CDR3 protein is CSPRTDTDTQYF. In nucleotides, the CDR3 is TGCAGCCCAAGGACAGACACAGATACGCAGTATTTT.

The sample holds a few counts of this clonotype. This chain connects TRBV6-5 to TRBJ2-5, with D possibly TRBD2 on 6 matching bases. From germline, CDR1 is MNHEY and CDR2 SVGAGI. The CDR3 runs to 14 residues. Trimming took 2 bases from V and 7 from J, leaving 14 bases between them. In DNA form, the CDR3 reads TGTGCCAGCAGTTACGGAGTCGGGCGGGGGACCCAGTACTTC. Translated, it gives CASSYGVGRGTQYF.

This clonotype was counted many times. DNA of the CDR3: TGCGCCAGCAGCTTGTTACAGGGGTCCTACAATGAGCAGTTCTTC. Encoded protein: CASSLLQGSYNEQFF. The chain has TRBV5-1 and TRBJ2-1; TRBD1 matches at 7 bases. Looked up from germline, CDR1 is SGHRS and CDR2 is YFSETQ. V lost 1 base, J lost 1 base, and 2 bases stayed unmatched. This CDR3 has 15 residues.

In this sample, this clonotype turned up many times. The chain uses TRBV7-2 and TRBJ2-2; D not certain. Trimming took off 6 bases at V and 7 bases at J, with 15 bases between the two ends. There are 14 residues in the CDR3. Germline values: CDR1 SGHTA, CDR2 FQGNSA. The CDR3 DNA is TGTGCCAGCAGTCGATCTCACTGGAACGGGGAGCTGTTTTTT. It specifies CASSRSHWNGELFF.

The chain uses TRBV20-1 and TRBJ1-6, with 10 nucleotides matching TRBD1. The CDR3 has 13 amino acids. CDR1 and CDR2 (germline): DFQATT, SNEGSKA (reference sequence). Germline trimming cut 6 bases from V and 9 bases from J; bases unmatched to any gene: 5. The CDR3 nucleotides read TGCAGTGCCAGACAGGGGGCGAGTTCACCCCTCCACTTT. This gives the protein CSARQGASSPLHF.

This clonotype occurred many times. The chain joins TRBV6-1 to TRBJ2-1; weak D call: TRBD1 (6 bases). Germline CDR1 reads MNHNS; CDR2 reads SASEGT. The CDR3 spans 15 residues. V was trimmed by 3 bases and J by 4 bases, leaving 13 bases between them. CDR3 protein: CASSDARGVYNEQFF. For the CDR3, the DNA is TGTGCCAGCAGTGACGCCAGGGGAGTGTACAATGAGCAGTTCTTC.

This clonotype was seen only a few times. J is TRBJ2-4 and V is TRBV12-3 or TRBV12-4, with D possibly TRBD1 on 5 matching bases. V was pared by 6 bases and J by 5 bases, with 11 bases between. This CDR3 spans 13 amino acids. The DNA for the CDR3 is TGTGCCAGCAGCCGTGGGGCGGAAAACATTCAGTACTTC. It yields the protein CASSRGAENIQYF.

This rearrangement joins TRBV5-1 to TRBJ1-2, with no clear D. There are 13 residues in the CDR3. Per germline, CDR1 SGHRS and CDR2 YFSETQ. Deletions cut 0 bases from V and 1 base from J, with 4 bases between. DNA for the CDR3: TGCGCCAGCAGCTTGGATTATAACTATGGCTACACCTTC. It encodes CASSLDYNYGYTF. The full variable domain, rest sourced from reference TRBV5-1 and TRBJ1-2, is KAGVTQTPRYLIKTRGQQVTLSCSPISGHRSVSWYQQTPGQGLQFLFEYFSETQRNKGNFPGRFSGRQFSNSRSEMNVSTLELGDSALYLCASSLDYNYGYTFGSGTRLTVV.

This clonotype has only a few counts. V usage is TRBV5-1 and J usage is TRBJ1-6; 8 nucleotides align to TRBD1. Germline CDR1 reads SGHRS; CDR2 reads YFSETQ. The V gene end was trimmed by 4 bases and the J gene end by 6 bases; junction bases not matched to a gene: 6. The CDR3 is 15 amino acids. CDR3 nucleotide sequence: TGCGCCAGCAGCCGGGAACAGGGGGTTAATTCACCCCTCCACTTT. Its protein is CASSREQGVNSPLHF.

Comments on this clonotype: The junction does not match germline at one end; this may be a read error. V is TRBV5-5 and J is TRBJ2-2; D is unclear. Germline V gene lookup returns CDR1 SGHKS and CDR2 YYEKEE (reference sequence). The CDR3 has 13 residues. The CDR3 loop is CAISSGFIGELFF. The CDR3 DNA reads TGTGCCATCAGCTCCGGGTTCATCGGGGAGCTGTTTTTT.